This is a list of T cell receptor beta chains from one sample in a study of identical twins. TCRdb used MiXCR to reprocess the 5' RACE reads, holding one entry per CDR3 protein. The sample lists roughly 260,000 distinct CDR3 sequences, 6.5% to 9% occurring once. The same data also went into a second study, on yellow fever vaccine responses in identical twins.

Specimen: CD8+ T cells sorted from blood. The source is a young woman in good health. The CDR3 runs from the conserved cysteine through the conserved F or W. D genes are given only for firm matches. Where a row states a size, it is once, few, many or the class of an expanded clone; other rows omit it.

v_call: TRBV5-1
d_call: NA
clone_size: many
j_call: TRBJ2-1
cdr3_aa: CASSSPPYEQFF
cdr3_nt: TGCGCCAGCAGCTCCCCGCCCTACGAGCAGTTCTTC

v_call: TRBV11-2
d_call: TRBD2
clone_size: NA
j_call: TRBJ2-5
cdr3_aa: CASSLDPGGARETQYF
cdr3_nt: TGTGCCAGCAGCTTAGATCCCGGGGGGGCCAGGGAGACCCAGTACTTC

v_call: TRBV7-9
d_call: NA
clone_size: many
j_call: TRBJ2-3
cdr3_aa: CASTLAPDTQYF
cdr3_nt: TGTGCCAGCACCCTAGCCCCAGATACGCAGTATTTT

v_call: TRBV9
d_call: TRBD2
clone_size: few
j_call: TRBJ2-3
cdr3_aa: CASSGTGGHPTDTQYF
cdr3_nt: TGTGCCAGCAGCGGGACGGGGGGGCACCCCACAGATACGCAGTATTTT

v_call: TRBV2
d_call: NA
clone_size: NA
j_call: TRBJ2-1
cdr3_aa: CASGRADTYNEQFF
cdr3_nt: TGTGCCAGCGGGCGGGCCGACACCTACAATGAGCAGTTCTTC

v_call: TRBV6-1
d_call: TRBD1
clone_size: few
j_call: TRBJ2-5
cdr3_aa: CASLPDRPSQETQYF
cdr3_nt: TGTGCCAGCCTCCCGGACAGGCCGTCGCAAGAGACCCAGTACTTC

v_call: TRBV9
d_call: NA
clone_size: many
j_call: TRBJ2-1
cdr3_aa: CASSGGLTSPSSYNEQFF
cdr3_nt: TGTGCCAGCAGCGGAGGATTGACTTCCCCGAGCTCCTACAATGAGCAGTTCTTC

v_call: TRBV5-1
d_call: NA
clone_size: NA
j_call: TRBJ2-1
cdr3_aa: CASSLEPRYVDEQFF
cdr3_nt: TGCGCCAGCAGCTTGGAACCCCGGTACGTTGATGAGCAGTTCTTC

v_call: TRBV20-1
d_call: NA
clone_size: NA
j_call: TRBJ1-2
cdr3_aa: CSARETSNYGYTF
cdr3_nt: TGCAGTGCTAGAGAGACAAGTAACTATGGCTACACCTTC

v_call: TRBV29-1
d_call: TRBD1
clone_size: many
j_call: TRBJ2-4
cdr3_aa: CSVEGTRDSKNIQYF
cdr3_nt: TGCAGCGTTGAAGGTACCCGGGACAGCAAAAACATTCAGTACTTC

v_call: TRBV4-1
d_call: NA
clone_size: many
j_call: TRBJ2-1
cdr3_aa: CASSQDLFEGAYNEQFF
cdr3_nt: TGCGCCAGCAGCCAAGATTTATTTGAGGGGGCCTACAATGAGCAGTTCTTC

v_call: TRBV10-3
d_call: NA
clone_size: many
j_call: TRBJ2-7
cdr3_aa: CAISESEGPSYEQYF
cdr3_nt: TGTGCCATCAGTGAGTCTGAGGGGCCTTCCTACGAGCAGTACTTC

v_call: TRBV20-1
d_call: NA
clone_size: few
j_call: TRBJ2-7
cdr3_aa: CSARKLSTYEQYF
cdr3_nt: TGCAGTGCTAGAAAGCTATCGACCTACGAGCAGTACTTC

v_call: TRBV20-1
d_call: TRBD2
clone_size: few
j_call: TRBJ2-1
cdr3_aa: CSARGLAEHNEQFF
cdr3_nt: TGCAGTGCTAGGGGACTAGCGGAGCACAATGAGCAGTTCTTC

v_call: TRBV20-1
d_call: TRBD2
clone_size: many
j_call: TRBJ2-3
cdr3_aa: CSARPEATSGGLKSTDTQYF
cdr3_nt: TGCAGTGCTAGACCCGAGGCGACTAGCGGGGGGCTTAAGTCCACAGATACGCAGTATTTT

v_call: TRBV12-3/TRBV12-4
d_call: TRBD1
clone_size: few
j_call: TRBJ2-1
cdr3_aa: CASSSGTGGDVEQFF
cdr3_nt: TGTGCCAGCAGTTCCGGGACAGGGGGCGATGTTGAGCAGTTCTTC

v_call: TRBV15
d_call: TRBD2
clone_size: few
j_call: TRBJ2-1
cdr3_aa: CATSRDLGGGYNEQFF
cdr3_nt: TGTGCCACCAGCAGAGATTTGGGGGGGGGATACAATGAGCAGTTCTTC

v_call: TRBV13
d_call: NA
clone_size: many
j_call: TRBJ1-2
cdr3_aa: CASSLGVVSSGYTF
cdr3_nt: TGTGCCAGCAGCTTAGGAGTAGTCAGCAGTGGCTACACCTTC

v_call: TRBV19
d_call: NA
clone_size: few
j_call: TRBJ1-5
cdr3_aa: CASSTGQIYQPQHF
cdr3_nt: TGTGCCAGTAGTACTGGACAGATATATCAGCCCCAGCATTTT

v_call: TRBV24-1
d_call: TRBD2
clone_size: NA
j_call: TRBJ2-7
cdr3_aa: CATSDPGLGGEQYF
cdr3_nt: TGTGCCACCAGTGATCCGGGACTAGGAGGCGAGCAGTACTTC

v_call: TRBV9
d_call: TRBD2
clone_size: few
j_call: TRBJ2-5
cdr3_aa: CASSALVGAGPTGTQYF
cdr3_nt: TGTGCCAGCAGCGCTCTGGTGGGAGCGGGACCTACGGGGACCCAGTACTTC

v_call: TRBV12-3/TRBV12-4
d_call: NA
clone_size: many
j_call: TRBJ2-7
cdr3_aa: CASSFQGSYEQYF
cdr3_nt: TGTGCCAGCAGTTTCCAGGGGTCGTACGAGCAGTACTTC

v_call: TRBV7-8
d_call: TRBD1
clone_size: NA
j_call: TRBJ2-5
cdr3_aa: CASSLGRDRGPLNQETQYF
cdr3_nt: TGTGCCAGCAGCCTAGGACGGGACAGGGGGCCGCTAAACCAAGAGACCCAGTACTTC

v_call: TRBV12-3/TRBV12-4
d_call: TRBD1
clone_size: NA
j_call: TRBJ1-2
cdr3_aa: CASTWTGDLYGYTF
cdr3_nt: TGTGCCAGCACTTGGACAGGGGACCTCTATGGCTACACCTTC

v_call: TRBV20-1
d_call: TRBD1
clone_size: NA
j_call: TRBJ1-2
cdr3_aa: CSARAGQTGYGYTF
cdr3_nt: TGCAGTGCTAGAGCGGGACAGACGGGATATGGCTACACCTTC

v_call: TRBV2
d_call: TRBD2
clone_size: few
j_call: TRBJ2-5
cdr3_aa: CASSGTPTSGRETQYF
cdr3_nt: TGTGCCAGCAGTGGGACACCGACTAGCGGGAGAGAGACCCAGTACTTC

v_call: TRBV20-1
d_call: NA
clone_size: NA
j_call: TRBJ2-1
cdr3_aa: CSARVRDYNEQFF
cdr3_nt: TGCAGTGCTAGAGTGCGGGACTACAATGAGCAGTTCTTC

v_call: TRBV20-1
d_call: NA
clone_size: NA
j_call: TRBJ2-1
cdr3_aa: CSARSPQGLYNEQFF
cdr3_nt: TGCAGTGCTAGAAGTCCACAGGGTCTATACAATGAGCAGTTCTTC

v_call: TRBV6-1
d_call: NA
clone_size: NA
j_call: TRBJ2-7
cdr3_aa: CASSEDRTYEQYF
cdr3_nt: TGTGCCAGCAGTGAAGACCGTACCTACGAGCAGTACTTC

v_call: TRBV12-3/TRBV12-4
d_call: NA
clone_size: NA
j_call: TRBJ2-1
cdr3_aa: CASSLATQHNEQFF
cdr3_nt: TGTGCCAGCAGTTTGGCGACTCAACACAATGAGCAGTTCTTC

v_call: TRBV4-2
d_call: NA
clone_size: many
j_call: TRBJ1-4
cdr3_aa: CASSQGETTNEKLFF
cdr3_nt: TGTGCCAGCAGCCAAGGAGAAACAACTAATGAAAAACTGTTTTTT

v_call: TRBV5-1
d_call: NA
clone_size: few
j_call: TRBJ1-2
cdr3_aa: CASGLSREPHYGYTF
cdr3_nt: TGCGCCAGCGGCCTATCCAGGGAGCCCCACTATGGCTACACCTTC

v_call: TRBV7-3
d_call: NA
clone_size: NA
j_call: TRBJ2-2
cdr3_aa: CASSSGETGELFF
cdr3_nt: TGTGCCAGCAGCTCCGGGGAGACCGGGGAGCTGTTTTTT

v_call: TRBV2
d_call: NA
clone_size: few
j_call: TRBJ1-5
cdr3_aa: CASSEGGGSNQPQHF
cdr3_nt: TGTGCCAGCAGTGAAGGGGGAGGTAGCAATCAGCCCCAGCATTTT

v_call: TRBV5-8
d_call: TRBD1
clone_size: NA
j_call: TRBJ1-2
cdr3_aa: CASSLAGQGRDGYTF
cdr3_nt: TGTGCCAGCAGCTTGGCGGGACAGGGTCGTGATGGCTACACCTTC

v_call: TRBV12-3/TRBV12-4
d_call: NA
clone_size: few
j_call: TRBJ2-7
cdr3_aa: CASRKTGFAYEQYF
cdr3_nt: TGTGCCAGCAGGAAAACAGGGTTCGCCTACGAGCAGTACTTC

v_call: TRBV3-1
d_call: TRBD1
clone_size: few
j_call: TRBJ1-5
cdr3_aa: CASSQDVGQGDNQPQHF
cdr3_nt: TGTGCCAGCAGCCAAGACGTCGGACAGGGGGACAATCAGCCCCAGCATTTT

v_call: TRBV7-8
d_call: TRBD1
clone_size: NA
j_call: TRBJ2-1
cdr3_aa: CASSLVWTGEDNEQFF
cdr3_nt: TGTGCCAGCAGCTTAGTTTGGACAGGGGAGGACAATGAGCAGTTCTTC

v_call: TRBV5-1
d_call: NA
clone_size: many
j_call: TRBJ2-3
cdr3_aa: CASSLEYPGVDTQYF
cdr3_nt: TGCGCCAGCAGCTTGGAGTATCCGGGAGTAGATACGCAGTATTTT

v_call: TRBV4-1
d_call: TRBD2
clone_size: few
j_call: TRBJ2-3
cdr3_aa: CASSQRGLAPGLVPDTQYF
cdr3_nt: TGCGCCAGCAGCCAAAGGGGGTTGGCCCCGGGACTAGTACCAGATACGCAGTATTTT

v_call: TRBV11-2
d_call: TRBD2
clone_size: NA
j_call: TRBJ2-5
cdr3_aa: CASSFPGLVQETQYF
cdr3_nt: TGTGCCAGCAGCTTCCCGGGACTAGTCCAAGAGACCCAGTACTTC

v_call: TRBV19
d_call: TRBD2
clone_size: NA
j_call: TRBJ2-1
cdr3_aa: CASSLKAGGYDEQFF
cdr3_nt: TGTGCCAGTAGCCTAAAAGCGGGAGGATATGATGAGCAGTTCTTC